The clone carrying this T cell receptor beta chain came up many times. The TCRbeta library incorporated unique molecular identifiers. Via MiXCR, TCRdb re-called the PCR reads, giving one row per CDR3 protein. Among over 70,000 distinct CDR3 sequences listed, 8% to 9% were seen once. These data are taken from a study of T-cell reconstitution after alpha-beta-depleted transplantation in children. The germline gives CDR1 MNHNS, CDR2 SASEGT. The CDR3 spans 15 residues. The V and J ends lost 4 bases and 0 bases respectively, with 7 bases between them. The chain links TRBV6-1 to TRBJ1-6; no clear D. The clonotype comes from a human donor who donated a stem cell graft to a child with congenital amegakaryocytic thrombocytopenia. Material: PBMCs from the stem cell graft donor, obtained from the stem cell graft. The CDR3 DNA reads TGTGCCAGCAGTGTGGGGAGCTCCTATAATTCACCCCTCCACTTT. Translating it yields CASSVGSSYNSPLHF.